The sequence of this TCR beta chain was determined in a study of OX40 agonist ivuxolimab in advanced cancers. Across the whole study: Prior anti-PD-1, anti-PD-L1 or anti-CTLA-4 therapy was allowed; around 40% had some.

Repertoires were generated with immunoSEQ multiplex PCR, while TCRdb's copy carries only in-frame clones and drops some. The sample holds some 77,000 clones, around 82% seen once. From germline, CDR1 is MNHNS and CDR2 SASEGT. This CDR3 is 17 amino acids long. J lost 0 bases, V lost 4 bases, and 8 bases had no gene match. The input for sequencing was CD4+ or CD8+ T cells sorted from blood, taken in a trial of the OX40 agonist ivuxolimab. The chain is built from TRBV6-1 and TRBJ1-2, with TRBD1 identical over 10 bases. This TCR was recovered from an adult with an advanced solid tumor such as melanoma, head and neck, liver or kidney cancer. Here the CDR3 DNA reads TGTGCCAGCAGTGGCGACAGGGGGCCGCAGTCTAACTATGGCTACACCTTC. Translated: CASSGDRGPQSNYGYTF.